This T cell receptor (beta chain) was captured in a study of identical twins. V lost 3 bases and J 4 bases, leaving 12 bases between the germline ends. The CDR3 has 14 amino acids. This clonotype was observed at least ten times. All donors were healthy, and all were Caucasian. Each cDNA held unique molecular identifiers, and template switching gave it a universal primer site. TCRdb reprocessed the 5' RACE reads with MiXCR, giving one entry per CDR3 protein. The repertoire holds 650,000 to 800,000 distinct CDR3 sequences, with 8.5% to 9% as singletons. The sample was also reused in another study, on yellow fever vaccine responses in identical twins. This second report adds: Reportedly, the response of twins' T cells to the vaccine seemed partly convergent, partly personalized.

The clonotype was recovered from a woman younger than 35 in good health. Sequencing was done on a sample of PBMCs. The chain couples TRBV12-3 or TRBV12-4 to TRBJ2-5, with D tentatively TRBD2 (6 bases). In nucleotides, the CDR3 is TGTGCCAGCAGTTTGTTTTTGGGAGGAGAGACCCAGTACTTC. Its translation: CASSLFLGGETQYF.